This TCR beta chain was captured by sequencing in a study of cytomegalovirus exposure and HLA in healthy donors. Study-level findings and limits: Both high specificity and high sensitivity reportedly marked the classifier's diagnosis of cytomegalovirus status. Later analysis indicated greater clonal expansion among HLA-associated TCR beta chains than among equally common other chains. Most subjects had HLA-A and HLA-B alleles reportedly predicted accurately by TCR beta sequences.

The CDR3 totals 11 residues. Trimming took off 7 bases at V and 4 bases at J, with 7 bases between the two ends. The germline CDR1 and CDR2 sequences are LNHDA and SQIVND (reference sequence). A multiplex PCR was run with 60 Vbeta primers and 13 Jbeta primers. Sequenced by immunoSEQ multiplex PCR; TCRdb stores in-frame clones only, minus some. The sample yields approximately 200,000 clones, 84% seen once. About this clone itself: Its specificity is not known.

The source material was PBMCs. The sequence derives from a boy between 10 and 17 years old in good health and CMV-seronegative. The rearrangement links TRBV19 to TRBJ1-1; D not resolved. The CDR3 DNA follows: TGTGCCAGTATAATTTCCACTGAAGCTTTCTTT. Translating it yields CASIISTEAFF.